This entry features one T cell receptor beta chain sequence. What it binds is unknown. Each CD8+ T cell subset was flow-sorted in triplicate. Every sort contained 300,000 or so cells. Via 5' RACE with UMI labels, TRB cDNA libraries were prepared. TCRdb re-called the 5' RACE reads, yielding one record per CDR3 amino acid sequence without DNA. In all, the sample yields 6,400 or so distinct CDR3 sequences. This entry belongs to a study of CXCR3-negative and CXCR3-positive naive CD8 T cells. The study's findings and limits: Comparably high diversity was seen in both naive subsets, and much lower diversity in memory CD8+ cells. Freshly isolated PBMCs were used in most assays, given partial CXCR3 loss after freezing. CXCR3-positive naive cells had more hydrophobic TRB CDR3s than CXCR3-negative naive cells. In naive cells, CXCR3-negative and CXCR3-positive subsets had similar TRBV-TRBJ usage; memory cells differed.

The CDR3 totals 13 residues. The sequence came from a human donor in good health. Some clones in this sample may be carry-over from other donors' samples. The V and J genes are TRBV12-3 or TRBV12-4 and TRBJ2-7. Source material: naive CXCR3+ CD8+ T cells from blood. Subset: CD45RO-CCR7+CD27+CD95- naive CD8+ T cells expressing CXCR3 (TNR3+). The CDR3 protein is CASSFAESYEQYF.